Each of the 24 T cell receptor beta chains below was sequenced from the same sample in a study of blood T cell repertoires in COVID-19. Clones were sequenced by immunoSEQ multiplex PCR, and TCRdb holds only the in-frame ones, with some missing. The data show about 120,000 clones, 70% to 80% seen once. The sequencing input was peripheral blood. These receptors were taken from a woman in her sixties or seventies with acute or convalescent COVID-19.

The V and J genes are TRBV2 and TRBJ1-2; 8 positions agree with TRBD1. The V gene end was trimmed by 6 bases and the J gene end by 7 bases; junction bases not matched to a gene: 10. The CDR3 has 14 residues. From germline, CDR1 is SNHLY and CDR2 FYNNEI. CDR3 sequence reads: CASSSAGGLGGYTF. For the CDR3, the DNA is TGTGCCAGCAGCTCGGCAGGGGGCTTGGGTGGCTACACCTTC.

This clone appeared once. The chain couples TRBV2 to TRBJ2-5, with TRBD2 identical over 11 bases. Germline trimming cut 6 bases from V and 5 bases from J; bases unmatched to any gene: 11. The CDR3 consists of 16 residues. Germline CDR1 and CDR2: SNHLY and FYNNEI. CDR3 residues: CASSPRFLAGGETQYF. DNA of the CDR3: TGTGCCAGCAGCCCCAGGTTTCTAGCGGGGGGTGAGACCCAGTACTTC.

The chain joins TRBV6-5 to TRBJ2-7, with 10 positions matching TRBD1. The CDR3 extends over 13 amino acids. CDR1 and CDR2 from the germline V gene are MNHEY and SVGAGI. Germline trimming cut 8 bases from V and 10 bases from J; bases unmatched to any gene: 11. The CDR3 DNA reads as TGTGCCAGCTTGGACCGGGACAGGGGATTACAGTACTTC. It yields the protein CASLDRDRGLQYF.

This clone was recorded a few times. The chain combines TRBV6-4 with TRBJ1-5, with 8 bases identical to TRBD1. The CDR3 loop spans 14 amino acids. Germline trimming cut 4 bases from V and 7 bases from J; bases unmatched to any gene: 6. The V gene's germline CDR1 is MRHNA and CDR2 SNTAGT. CDR3 protein: CASSADRGGQPQHF. The CDR3 coding sequence is TGTGCCAGCAGTGCCGACAGGGGTGGACAGCCCCAGCATTTT.

The genes are TRBV7-2 and TRBJ2-7; 9 bases align to TRBD2. Germline V gene lookup returns CDR1 SGHTA and CDR2 FQGNSA. V dropped 5 bases and J dropped 4; count of bases not matched to a gene: 9. The CDR3 length is 15 residues. The DNA for the CDR3 is TGTGCCAGCAGCCAAACTGGCGGGGGGGCTTACGAGCAGTACTTC. This gives the protein CASSQTGGGAYEQYF.

The chain has TRBV3-1 (or the pseudogene TRBV3-2) and TRBJ2-3; 7 nucleotides align to TRBD2. After removal of 4 bases from V and 8 bases from J, the junction contained 0 bases not matched to a gene. Germline V CDR1 and CDR2: LGHDT, YNNKEL (reference sequence). The CDR3 loop spans 11 amino acids. The DNA for the CDR3 is TGTGCCAGCAGCCGGGGGGGTACGCAGTATTTT. Encoded protein: CASSRGGTQYF.

The rearrangement links TRBV18 to TRBJ2-7, with D possibly being TRBD1 (5 bases). In germline, CDR1 is KGHSH, CDR2 LQKENI. The CDR3 totals 14 residues. V lost 2 bases and J 3 bases, leaving 11 bases between the germline ends. Here the CDR3 DNA reads TGTGCCAGCTCACCATCACAGGTCGACTACGAGCAGTACTTC. Its translation is CASSPSQVDYEQYF.

This clone showed up just a few times. This chain connects TRBV3-1 (or the pseudogene TRBV3-2) to TRBJ1-2; 7 nucleotides line up with TRBD1. The CDR3 is 14 amino acids. Germline V CDR1 and CDR2: LGHDT, YNNKEL (reference sequence). After removal of 3 bases from V and 5 bases from J, the junction contained 6 bases not matched to a gene. Here the CDR3 reads CASSQRRDSYGYTF. The CDR3 DNA reads as TGTGCCAGCAGCCAGCGCCGGGACAGTTATGGCTACACCTTC.

This clone was detected a few times. This chain uses TRBV5-6 with TRBJ2-1; the D gene is possibly TRBD1 (5 bases). The V gene lost 0 bases and the J gene lost 7 bases, with 14 bases spanning the gap. The germline CDR1 and CDR2 sequences are SGHDT and YYEEEE. The CDR3 is 15 amino acids. This chain's CDR3 is CASSLDTPKGNEQFF. The CDR3 coding sequence is TGTGCCAGCAGCTTGGACACTCCAAAGGGGAATGAGCAGTTCTTC.

The chain combines TRBV5-4 with TRBJ2-2; 7 bases agree with TRBD2. The CDR3 is 13 residues long. J lost 3 bases, V lost 4 bases, and 0 bases had no gene match. Germline V gene sequence: CDR1 SGHNT, CDR2 YYREEE (reference sequence). In DNA form, the CDR3 reads TGTGCCAGCAGCGCGGGGGACACCGGGGAGCTGTTTTTT. Translation gives CASSAGDTGELFF.

This clone has a single count. V is TRBV2 and J is TRBJ2-2; no clear D gene. This CDR3 is 12 amino acids long. Trimming stripped 7 bases from V and 2 bases from J, with 5 bases between. The germline CDR1 and CDR2 sequences are SNHLY and FYNNEI. This CDR3 is CASTLNTGELFF. The CDR3 DNA follows: TGTGCCAGCACCTTAAACACCGGGGAGCTGTTTTTT.

This clone was found once. The CDR3 reads CAINTGQMNTEAFF. CDR3 bases: TGTGCCATCAATACGGGACAAATGAACACTGAAGCTTTCTTT. This chain connects TRBV10-3 to TRBJ1-1, with a possible D match to TRBD1 (6 bases). V shed 7 bases and J shed 0 bases, with 12 bases lying between them. Germline V CDR1 and CDR2: ENHRY, SYGVKD. The CDR3 is 14 residues long.

This clone has only one observation. Germline is not matched at one junction end, which may reflect a read error. The same CDR3 can be traced to other DNA sequences in this sample. The V call is TRBV4-2, the J call TRBJ2-7; tentative D call: TRBD2 (5 bases). CDR1 and CDR2 from the germline V gene are LGHNA and YNFKEQ. This CDR3 contains 13 residues. This CDR3 is CASSQGGTYEQYF. The CDR3 nucleotides are TGTGCTAGCAGCCAAGGAGGAACCTACGAGCAGTACTTC.

The CDR3 coding sequence is TGTGCCATCAGTGCAACGGGACAGGGAAAAGCTGAAGCTTTCTTT. Encoded protein: CAISATGQGKAEAFF. This chain links TRBV10-3 with TRBJ1-1, with TRBD1 matching 9 bases. Germline V CDR1 and CDR2: ENHRY, SYGVKD. J gave up 6 bases and V 4 bases, and 9 bases lay outside the gene matches. The CDR3 runs 15 residues.

The V call is TRBV4-1, the J call TRBJ2-1, with a tentative D call TRBD2 (6 bases). CDR1 is MGHRA, CDR2 YSYEKL, per germline. The CDR3 extends over 16 amino acids. V was trimmed by 0 bases and J by 0 bases, leaving 9 bases between them. The CDR3 region has the DNA TGCGCCAGCAGCCAAGATTTTAGCGGCTCCTACAATGAGCAGTTCTTC. This translates into CASSQDFSGSYNEQFF.

The chain uses TRBV30 and TRBJ1-6; no reliable D call. The CDR3 is made up of 14 amino acids. V dropped 4 bases and J dropped 7 bases, with 14 bases sitting between them. Germline assignment: CDR1 GTSNPN and CDR2 SVGIG (reference sequence). Written as DNA, the CDR3 is TGTGCCTGGACCCAGTTGACTGCGAATTCACCCCTCCACTTT. Translating gives CAWTQLTANSPLHF.

The CDR3 DNA is TGCGCCAGCAGCCAAGGAGACCGTTTCACTGAAGCTTTCTTT. Translating it yields CASSQGDRFTEAFF. The rearrangement links TRBV5-1 to TRBJ1-1, with D hard to call. V was trimmed by 4 bases and J by 4 bases, leaving 14 bases between them. This CDR3 is 14 amino acids long. Per germline, CDR1 SGHRS and CDR2 YFSETQ.

The rearrangement joins TRBV28 to TRBJ1-2, with 8 bases fitting TRBD1. The CDR3 contains 15 residues. J gave up 4 bases and V 6 bases, and 10 bases lay outside the gene matches. From germline, CDR1 is MDHEN and CDR2 SYDVKM. The CDR3 sequence: CASRGQGAPSYGYTF. The CDR3 region has the DNA TGTGCCAGCAGGGGCCAGGGGGCCCCGAGCTATGGCTACACCTTC.

This rearrangement joins TRBV4-1 to TRBJ1-2, with TRBD1 matching over 7 bases. The CDR3 length is 15 residues. Germline V gene sequence: CDR1 MGHRA, CDR2 YSYEKL. The ends lost 3 bases at V and 0 bases at J; junction bases unmatched: 4. The DNA of the CDR3 is TGCGCCAGCAGCCAGTTTGACAGGGCTAACTATGGCTACACCTTC. It yields the protein CASSQFDRANYGYTF.

The chain joins TRBV7-2 to TRBJ2-3; 8 positions agree with TRBD1. The CDR3 spans 15 residues. Germline V lookup: CDR1 SGHTA, CDR2 FQGNSA. Trimming cost V 5 bases and J 2 bases; bases outside gene matches: 6. The CDR3 DNA reads as TGTGCCAGCAGCGACAGGGGACAGAACACAGATACGCAGTATTTT. Residues: CASSDRGQNTDTQYF.

This clone was seen ten or more times. The J gene is TRBJ1-3, the V gene TRBV11-2; D not certain. CDR3 length equals 15 residues. Germline V gives CDR1 SGHAT, CDR2 FQNNGV. V was pared by 7 bases and J by 0 bases, with 13 bases between. The CDR3 reads CASTLFRGSGNTIYF. Here the CDR3 DNA reads TGTGCCAGCACCCTATTTCGGGGCTCTGGAAACACCATATATTTT.

Only a few counts were recorded for this clone. This chain uses TRBV10-3 with TRBJ1-2; perhaps TRBD1 as D (6 bases). The CDR3 covers 12 residues. Germline V gives CDR1 ENHRY, CDR2 SYGVKD. V was cut by 4 bases and J by 11 bases, with 14 bases left in between. CDR3 amino acids: CAISALQGRYTF. CDR3 DNA sequence: TGTGCCATCAGTGCTTTACAGGGAAGGTACACCTTC.

The CDR3: CASSSGQGPNTGELFF. CDR3 DNA: TGTGCCAGCAGCTCGGGACAGGGGCCAAACACCGGGGAGCTGTTTTTT. This rearrangement joins TRBV5-8 to TRBJ2-2, with 10 bases lining up with TRBD1. There are 16 residues in the CDR3. The V and J ends lost 3 bases and 2 bases, in that order; junction bases with no gene match: 4. CDR1 and CDR2 (germline): SGHTS, YDEGEE. The full variable domain, in which reference TRBV5-8 and TRBJ2-2 provide the parts outside the CDR3, is EAGVTQSPTHLIKTRGQQATLRCSPISGHTSVYWYQQALGLGLQFLLWYDEGEERNRGNFPPRFSGRQFPNYSSELNVNALELEDSALYLCASSSGQGPNTGELFFGEGSRLTVL.

About this clone itself: This sequence may be a read error, since a much larger clone differs from it by one base. The CDR3 region is CASSSYYEQYF. The CDR3 region has the DNA TGTGCCAGCAGTTCGTACTACGAGCAGTACTTC. V and J are TRBV28 and TRBJ2-7; unclear D gene. CDR1 MDHEN and CDR2 SYDVKM come from the germline V gene. V was trimmed by 4 bases and J by 3 bases, leaving 4 bases between them. The length of the CDR3 is 11 residues.